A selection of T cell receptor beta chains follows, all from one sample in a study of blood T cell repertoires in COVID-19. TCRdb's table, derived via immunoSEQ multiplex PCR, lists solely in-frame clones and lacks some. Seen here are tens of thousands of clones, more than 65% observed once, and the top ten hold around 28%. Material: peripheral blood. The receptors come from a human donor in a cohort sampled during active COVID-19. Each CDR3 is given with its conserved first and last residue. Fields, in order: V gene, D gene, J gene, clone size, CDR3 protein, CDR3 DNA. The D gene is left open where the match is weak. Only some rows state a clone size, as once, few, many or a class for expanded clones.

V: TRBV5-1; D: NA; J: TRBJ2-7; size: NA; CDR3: CASSLQRGALYEQYF; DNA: TGCGCCAGCAGCTTGCAACGGGGGGCGCTCTACGAGCAGTACTTC
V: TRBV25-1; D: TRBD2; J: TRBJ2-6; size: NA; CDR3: CASSEWEGRISGANVLTF; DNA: TGTGCCAGCAGTGAATGGGAGGGGCGGATCTCTGGGGCCAACGTCCTGACTTTC
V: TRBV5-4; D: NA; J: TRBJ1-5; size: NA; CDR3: CASSFDGGNQPQHF; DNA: TGTGCCAGCAGCTTTGACGGGGGCAATCAGCCCCAGCATTTT
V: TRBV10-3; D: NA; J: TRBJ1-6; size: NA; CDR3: CATAPRDNSPLHF; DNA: TGTGCCACCGCCCCACGGGATAATTCACCCCTCCACTTT
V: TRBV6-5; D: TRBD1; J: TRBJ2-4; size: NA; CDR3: CASSSGTGDKNIQYF; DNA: TGTGCCAGCAGCTCCGGGACAGGGGATAAAAACATTCAGTACTTC
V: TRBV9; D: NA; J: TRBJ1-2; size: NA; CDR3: CASSVQGWYGYTF; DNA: TGTGCCAGCAGCGTACAGGGTTGGTATGGCTACACCTTC
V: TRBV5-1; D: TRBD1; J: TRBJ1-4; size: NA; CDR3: CASSYGQGLIEKLFF; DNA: TGCGCCAGCAGCTACGGACAGGGGTTGATTGAAAAACTGTTTTTT
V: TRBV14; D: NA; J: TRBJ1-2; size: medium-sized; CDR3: CASSPLGGGGGYTF; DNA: TGTGCCAGCAGCCCCCTGGGAGGGGGAGGAGGCTACACCTTC
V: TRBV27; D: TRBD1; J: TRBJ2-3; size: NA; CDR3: CASGLDRGHFTDTQYF; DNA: TGTGCCAGCGGGTTGGACAGGGGTCATTTCACAGATACGCAGTATTTT
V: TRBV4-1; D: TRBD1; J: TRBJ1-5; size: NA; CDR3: CASSQDRQGSRPQHF; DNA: TGCGCCAGCAGCCAAGATCGACAGGGGAGTAGGCCCCAGCATTTT
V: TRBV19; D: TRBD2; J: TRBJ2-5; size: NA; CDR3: CASTKLAGAQETQYF; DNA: TGTGCCAGTACTAAACTAGCGGGTGCCCAAGAGACCCAGTACTTC
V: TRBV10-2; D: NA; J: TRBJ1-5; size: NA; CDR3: CASSESGGLNQPQHF; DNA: TGCGCCAGCAGTGAATCGGGGGGACTCAATCAGCCCCAGCATTTT
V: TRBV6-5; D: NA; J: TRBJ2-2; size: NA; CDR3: CASSSGTPNTGELFF; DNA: TGTGCCAGCAGCTCCGGGACACCAAACACCGGGGAGCTGTTTTTT
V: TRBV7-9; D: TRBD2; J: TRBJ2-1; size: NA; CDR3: CASMERGPVIYNEQFF; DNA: TGTGCCAGCATGGAGCGGGGGCCCGTCATCTACAATGAGCAGTTCTTC